Below are 10 T cell receptor beta chains sequenced from a single sample in a study of Ad26.COV2.S vaccination and SARS-CoV-2 variants. Stated treatment: over 15 received Ad26.COV2.S at low or high dose, single or two shots; five or six received placebo; per-sample allocation not given. It was on day 63 after the first vaccine or placebo injection that samples were taken. Profiled with immunoSEQ multiplex PCR; TCRdb holds only in-frame clones, not every one. The sample lists around 450,000 clones, 70% to 90% occurring once. The source material was peripheral blood, sampled in a trial of Ad26.COV2.S vaccine versus placebo. The receptors come from a person between 18 and 60 years old who received the Ad26.COV2.S COVID-19 vaccine or a placebo.

The gene calls are TRBV19 and TRBJ1-4, with TRBD1 matching over 7 bases. V was clipped by 2 bases and J by 6 bases; unmatched bases: 6. Germline V gene data show CDR1 as LNHDA and CDR2 as SQIVND (reference sequence). The CDR3 has 15 amino acids. This chain's CDR3 is CASSIPGGTDEKLFF. The CDR3 region has the DNA TGTGCCAGTAGTATACCGGGGGGGACAGATGAAAAACTGTTTTTT.

This rearrangement joins TRBV5-6 to TRBJ2-1; TRBD1 agrees at 12 bases. The CDR3 runs 16 residues. The ends lost 4 bases at V and 5 bases at J; junction bases unmatched: 7. The germline V gene encodes CDR1 SGHDT and CDR2 YYEEEE. CDR3 nucleotide sequence: TGTGCCAGCAGCCAACCGGGACAGGGGGCGGACAATGAGCAGTTCTTC. Translation gives CASSQPGQGADNEQFF.

This clone was recorded only once. The V gene is TRBV30, the J gene TRBJ1-6, with TRBD1 as a possible D gene (6 bases). The germline gives CDR1 GTSNPN, CDR2 SVGIG (reference sequence). V dropped 2 bases and J dropped 7 bases, with 12 bases sitting between them. The CDR3 totals 14 residues. CDR3 region: CAWSRGQSNSPLHF. CDR3 in DNA: TGTGCCTGGAGTCGAGGACAGTCAAATTCACCCCTCCACTTT.

The sample holds a few counts of this clone. This chain uses TRBV29-1 with TRBJ1-2; D unresolved. The CDR3 is 12 amino acids. CDR1 and CDR2 (germline): SQVTM, ANQGSEA. Trimming stripped 2 bases from V and 0 bases from J, with 4 bases between. CDR3 residues: CSVETANYGYTF. The CDR3 region has the DNA TGCAGCGTTGAAACAGCTAACTATGGCTACACCTTC.

The V call is TRBV28, the J call TRBJ1-2, with TRBD1 identical over 9 bases. This CDR3 region has 14 residues. CDR1 MDHEN and CDR2 SYDVKM come from the germline V gene. Germline trimming cut 5 bases from V and 8 bases from J; bases unmatched to any gene: 9. CDR3: CASSPTDRGAGYTF. The CDR3 DNA reads as TGTGCCAGCAGTCCCACAGACAGGGGGGCCGGCTACACCTTC.

The chain combines TRBV30 with TRBJ1-3, with TRBD1 as a possible D gene (6 bases). Trimming took 2 bases from V and 0 from J, leaving 14 bases between them. The CDR3 is made up of 16 amino acids. CDR1 and CDR2 (germline): GTSNPN, SVGIG (reference sequence). The chain's CDR3 is CAWSRGGANSGNTIYF. The DNA of the CDR3 is TGTGCCTGGAGTAGAGGGGGAGCTAACTCTGGAAACACCATATATTTT.

V is TRBV27 and J is TRBJ2-5, with no clear D. Germline CDR1 MNHEY, CDR2 SMNVEV (reference sequence). V lost 2 bases and J lost 2, with 9 bases in between. The CDR3 totals 14 residues. CDR3 in amino acids: CASSLDRLQETQYF. CDR3 sequence (DNA): TGTGCCAGCAGTTTAGATCGGTTGCAAGAGACCCAGTACTTC.

The chain joins TRBV4-1 to TRBJ2-1, with a tentative D call TRBD2 (5 bases). The germline gives CDR1 MGHRA, CDR2 YSYEKL. V lost 1 base and J lost 6, with 16 bases in between. The CDR3 length is 16 residues. This CDR3 reads CASSQVASSNLNEQFF. The CDR3 DNA is TGCGCCAGCAGCCAAGTTGCTAGCTCTAACCTCAATGAGCAGTTCTTC.

The chain combines TRBV19 with TRBJ1-4; the D gene is possibly TRBD1 (5 bases). CDR3 length: 14 amino acids. Trimming cost V 4 bases and J 8 bases, with 14 bases left between them. CDR1 and CDR2 (germline): LNHDA, SQIVND (reference sequence). The CDR3: CASSRRDPREKLFF. In DNA form, the CDR3 reads TGTGCCAGTAGTAGGCGGGACCCAAGAGAAAAACTGTTTTTT.

The V and J genes are TRBV19 and TRBJ1-1; D unresolved. Trimming took 3 bases from V and 10 from J, leaving 12 bases between them. Germline V gene lookup returns CDR1 LNHDA and CDR2 SQIVND (reference sequence). There are 12 residues in the CDR3. The CDR3 DNA sequence: TGTGCCAGTAGTATCGGTCAGTTAGGAGCTTTCTTT. Protein sequence: CASSIGQLGAFF.